This T cell receptor (beta chain) appears in the sequencing data of a study of shared clonotypes between healthy human individuals. As for the study in general: Those who served as donors were a couple of women and three men between the ages of 18 and 49.

The CDR3 has 15 residues. The V segment lost 2 bases and the J segment 5 bases; nucleotides outside the gene matches: 4. Germline V gives CDR1 SNHLY, CDR2 FYNNEI. Assay used: immunoSEQ multiplex PCR; TCRdb lists only in-frame clones, some missing. Among over a million clones listed, around three quarters were seen once. Every donor was a Caucasian adult from Nashville, Tennessee. The rearrangement uses TRBV2 and TRBJ2-5; 11 nucleotides agree with TRBD1. The sequencing sample was made of memory CD4+ T cells from PBMCs. Subset in this sample: CD45RA-negative fraction. This clonotype was sampled from a man in his late teens or twenties in good health. Some clones in this sample may be carry-over from other donors' samples. The CDR3 nucleotides read TGTGCCAGCAGTGAACGGACAGGGGGCAGGGAGACCCAGTACTTC. Encoded protein: CASSERTGGRETQYF.